This T cell receptor beta chain was recorded in a study of beta chain features in type 1 diabetes. Staining for CD45RO/CCR7/CD25/CD127/CD95/CD27 allowed sorting of CD4+ naive, central memory, regulatory and stem cell-like memory cells. With respect to this clone: Antigen unknown.

Expressed TCRB transcripts got sequenced, as all isolated RNA was reverse transcribed. The table came from immunoSEQ multiplex PCR; TCRdb's copy has only in-frame clones and leaves some out. Of more than 120,000 clones in the sample, about 10% were seen once. The CDR3 loop spans 14 amino acids. In germline, CDR1 is SQVTM, CDR2 ANQGSEA. V was clipped by 2 bases and J by 7 bases; unmatched bases: 3. Notes on the study in general: A moderate, significant TCRB CDR3 shortening appeared in type 1 diabetes across four CD4+ subsets.

Sequencing input: naive CD4+ T cells from blood. This TCR was sampled from a man younger than 30 in good health. The chain joins TRBV29-1 to TRBJ2-1; 12 nucleotides agree with TRBD2. Here the CDR3 reads CSVELAGGRNEQFF. The CDR3 DNA is TGCAGCGTTGAACTAGCGGGGGGGCGAAATGAGCAGTTCTTC.